This T cell receptor (beta chain) was sequenced during a study of T cell responses to AZD1222 COVID-19 vaccine (dated by TCRdb to the early 2020s). About the full investigation: TCR sequencing was performed for over 230 trial participants, of whom about 200 were given two doses of AZD1222 and some 26 were given two doses of MenACWY control vaccine. Trial participants were enrolled by age into subgroups of 18-55, 56-69 and 70-plus years, and around 140, 26 and 57 TCR-sequenced participants, respectively, were included in these subgroups.

According to the study, the label for this sample's time point signals: baseline before first vaccination. The sample's treatment or condition label, decoded: meningococcal conjugate vaccine given as trial control. Vaccinee samples came from UK trials COV001 and COV002, including a single-blind randomized controlled phase 2/3 trial of AZD1222 (ChAdOx1 nCoV-19) in healthy adults. For TCRbeta chain sequencing, PBMC samples were collected from trial participants at day 0 and at day 28 after the second dose. The CDR3 regions of human TCRbeta chains were analyzed by immunosequencing. The original methods were these. TCRs in the repertoires were matched against a reference library of SARS-CoV-2-specific TCRs that had been generated with the MIRA antigen-specificity platform. Breadth was defined as the fraction of unique TCRs that were SARS-CoV-2-associated. Depth was defined as the fraction of total T cells that were SARS-CoV-2-associated. Using the MIRA data, each spike-specific TCR was assigned both to the spike region to which the TCR was reactive and to a CD4 or CD8 class. Log10-transformed breadth and depth values were compared by one-way ANOVA with Sidak's multiple comparisons tests. TCRdb limited this immuneACCESS table to in-frame rearrangements with V and J called. A share of clones is missing; checked studies link under half to unresolved V genes, and the rest is unexplained. V and J calls and clone size follow that table, whereas D and trimming were derived from the DNA. The sample table contains 100,000 to 150,000 clones; only one count was recorded for 90% of them. The ten largest clones take up 4.4% of the sample.

The study at large found these results: Participants were mostly white British, with more females than males. The authors suggested clonal diversity may have been underestimated. The vaccine-associated CD4 TCRs covered the entire spike protein, and the dominant responses fell in regions 160-218 and 743-854. Reportedly, close to half of the unique spike-specific TCRs recognized epitopes lying outside the regions that are mutated in the B.1.351 and B.1.1.7 variants. In the small 56-69-year group, the increase in depth fell short of significance, most likely because of low power. No day 14 peak-response samples were available, so repertoires were characterized only after the peak T cell response. Conclusions about previously exposed vaccinees were limited because only six AZD1222 recipients were SARS-CoV-2 seropositive at baseline. A significant rise in spike-specific TCR breadth and depth was observed after two AZD1222 doses relative to day 0 and relative to MenACWY recipients.

There are 17 amino acids in the CDR3, from cysteine to phenylalanine inclusive. Left in the record is the CDR3 DNA by itself, 51 bases read in frame from the first base. As encoded in the germline V gene (reference sequence), CDR1 is SEHNR while CDR2 is FQNEAQ. V is cut by 5 bases and J by 2 bases, and the space between the germline ends is 22 bases. Worth noting for this clone: It lacks a known antigen. Per-nucleotide qualities are absent, and no much larger clonotype sits a single base away.

The sequence links TRBV7-9 to TRBJ2-7; tentative D gene TRBD2, with 5 bases matching. Sequenced here: peripheral blood, sampled on day 0 of MenACWY control vaccination. This TCR was sampled from an adult in good health. The CDR3 region has the sequence CASSPHWGSSTTYEQYF. The nucleotide sequence is TGTGCCAGCAGCCCCCATTGGGGTTCTTCGACTACCTACGAGCAGTACTTC.